This TCR delta chain was sequenced in a study of γδ T cells in repeated Plasmodium falciparum infection. Background on the study: Age- and gender-matched Australian children served as comparison for malaria-exposed Malian children. Donors had four controlled P. falciparum NF54 infections over roughly 640 days.

On this clone: What it recognizes is unknown. A read error is the likely source, as a far larger clone sits one nucleotide away. Other DNA sequences in the sample encode the same CDR3.

Flow sorting of PBMC yielded separate Vgamma9/Vdelta2+ and Vdelta2-negative gammadelta T cell populations for bulk repertoire analysis. TCRdb reapplied CATT to the multiplex PCR reads. The sample consists of tens of thousands of delta-chain clones, approximately 0.92% of them appearing once. Study results and limitations: Malian children's Vdelta2-negative repertoires appeared more expanded and less diverse than Australians'.

V shed 3 bases and J 0 bases; nucleotides not matched to a gene: 16. Germline V CDR1 and CDR2: TSWWSYY, QGS. There are 19 residues in the CDR3. The chain has TRDV1 and TRDJ1; 7 bases map to TRDD3. The sequence was obtained from a pool of human donors (malaria-infected and uninfected, not separated). Sequencing input: gamma-delta T cells from blood. CDR3: CALGDSHRSGYVYTDKLIF. The CDR3 nucleotides are TGTGCTCTTGGGGACTCCCATCGGAGTGGATACGTATACACCGATAAACTCATCTTT.